This T cell receptor (beta chain) stems from a study of blood T cell repertoires in COVID-19. Turning to the study itself: Some COVID-19 samples were acute and others convalescent; all came from the United States, Italy and Spain.

Per the germline V gene, CDR1 is KGHSH and CDR2 is LQKENI. V shed 3 bases and J 9 bases; nucleotides not matched to a gene: 9. The CDR3 sequence is 14 residues long. Original analysis: Amplification from reference gene primers served as the basis for estimated nucleated cell counts. Only in-frame clones appear in the TCRdb table, and some are missing; sequencing was by immunoSEQ multiplex PCR. V and J calls and clone size are those listed in that table; D and trimming were worked out from the DNA. In the table there are about 270,000 clones, approximately 80% of which are singletons. This receptor was taken from a woman aged 55 to 70 with active or convalescent COVID-19. The specimen was peripheral blood. The chain has TRBV18 and TRBJ2-7, with 9 bases identical to TRBD1. The CDR3 reads CASSPEQGATSQYF. The CDR3 DNA reads TGTGCCAGCTCACCGGAACAGGGGGCTACTTCGCAGTACTTC.